Presented here are 29 T cell receptor beta chains from one specimen sequenced in a study of a mutant IDH1 vaccine in newly diagnosed glioma. Produced via immunoSEQ multiplex PCR; TCRdb's table is partial and in-frame only. The table shows about 66,000 clones, with approximately 83% occurring only once. Indicated time point: baseline, week 1 (first vaccination visit). Treatment specified: pre-vaccination baseline after standard-of-care therapy. The input for sequencing was PBMCs, taken from a glioma patient treated with radiotherapy, temozolomide or both. The source is a man aged 25 to 40 with glioma.

V is TRBV19 and J is TRBJ2-7, with TRBD2 matching over 9 bases. The CDR3 has 15 residues. The germline CDR1 and CDR2 sequences are LNHDA and SQIVND (reference sequence). The V gene end was trimmed by 1 base and the J gene end by 2 bases; junction bases not matched to a gene: 3. The CDR3 nucleotides are TGTGCCAGTAGTATAGCTCTAGCGGGGACCTACGAGCAGTACTTC. Translating it yields CASSIALAGTYEQYF.

V gene TRBV6-5 combines with J gene TRBJ2-2; TRBD1 aligns across 7 bases. This CDR3 comprises 16 residues. Unmatched junction bases numbered 2, after V lost 0 bases and J lost 1 base. CDR1 and CDR2 from the germline V gene are MNHEY and SVGAGI. CDR3 amino acids: CASSYSRTGNTGELFF. For the CDR3, the DNA is TGTGCCAGCAGTTACTCGCGGACAGGGAACACCGGGGAGCTGTTTTTT.

This CDR3 is CASSLVNRGSDLGNTIYF. The CDR3 DNA follows: TGTGCCAGCAGCTTAGTCAACAGGGGGAGCGATCTCGGAAACACCATATATTTT. The chain combines TRBV7-8 with TRBJ1-3, with 8 bases aligning to TRBD1. Looked up from germline, CDR1 is SGHVS and CDR2 is FQNEAQ. This CDR3 is 18 amino acids long. V shed 1 base and J 4 bases; nucleotides not matched to a gene: 12.

V gene TRBV18 combines with J gene TRBJ2-3, with TRBD1 matching 7 bases. The CDR3 length is 15 residues. Per germline, CDR1 KGHSH and CDR2 LQKENI. V was clipped by 1 base and J by 2 bases; unmatched bases: 3. CDR3 loop: CASSPRTGITDTQYF. CDR3 nucleotides: TGTGCCAGCTCACCACGGACAGGAATCACAGATACGCAGTATTTT.

This clone was observed a handful of times. The CDR3 loop reads CASSVATGGNYGYTF. In nucleotides, the CDR3 is TGTGCCAGCAGCGTAGCTACCGGGGGCAACTATGGCTACACCTTC. The chain combines TRBV9 with TRBJ1-2; tentatively, D is TRBD1 (6 bases). From germline, CDR1 is SGDLS and CDR2 YYNGEE. This CDR3 is built from 15 residues. Trimming cost V 0 bases and J 2 bases, with 11 bases left between them. Based on the CDR3 plus reference TRBV9 and TRBJ1-2, the full variable domain is DSGVTQTPKHLITATGQRVTLRCSPRSGDLSVYWYQQSLDQGLQFLIQYYNGEERAKGNILERFSAQQFPDLHSELNLSSLELGDSALYFCASSVATGGNYGYTFGSGTRLTVV.

The rearrangement uses TRBV6-1 and TRBJ2-7, with TRBD1 matching 10 bases. The V gene's germline CDR1 is MNHNS and CDR2 SASEGT. This CDR3 contains 14 residues. With V trimmed by 8 bases and J by 7 bases, 11 bases remained unmatched. The DNA of the CDR3 is TGTGCCAGCGCCTCACAGGGACAGGGGACGGAGCAGTACTTC. Its protein is CASASQGQGTEQYF.

This chain links TRBV27 with TRBJ1-5, with TRBD1 as a possible D gene (6 bases). The V end lost 5 bases, the J end lost 7 bases, and 18 bases lay between the germline ends. The CDR3 runs to 15 residues. The V gene's germline CDR1 is MNHEY and CDR2 SMNVEV (reference sequence). The chain's CDR3 is CASSPWGEGDQPQHF. The CDR3 DNA reads as TGTGCCAGCAGTCCCTGGGGAGAGGGGGACCAGCCCCAGCATTTT.

This chain joins TRBV5-4 and TRBJ2-5; D is unresolved. The CDR3 has 11 residues. The germline CDR1 and CDR2 sequences are SGHNT and YYREEE (reference sequence). V was cut by 2 bases and J by 3 bases, with 2 bases left in between. The CDR3: CASSFEETQYF. The CDR3 DNA is TGTGCCAGCAGCTTTGAAGAGACCCAGTACTTC.

V gene TRBV2 combines with J gene TRBJ2-6; D remains unclear. The CDR3 covers 14 residues. V was pared by 6 bases and J by 0 bases, with 6 bases between. Germline V gives CDR1 SNHLY, CDR2 FYNNEI. CDR3 region: CASRSNSGANVLTF. CDR3 DNA: TGTGCCAGCAGAAGCAACTCTGGGGCCAACGTCCTGACTTTC.

The V call is TRBV11-3, the J call TRBJ2-1; a possible D gene is TRBD1 (6 bases). CDR3 length: 15 residues. CDR1 is SGHNT and CDR2 is YENEEA in the germline V gene. Trimming pared 0 bases from V and 1 base from J, leaving 7 bases between. The CDR3 coding sequence is TGTGCCAGCAGCTTAGACAGGGGTTCCTACAATGAGCAGTTCTTC. This translates into CASSLDRGSYNEQFF.

This chain connects TRBV10-2 to TRBJ1-6, with 9 bases matching TRBD1. CDR3 length: 14 amino acids. Trimming cost V 4 bases and J 6 bases; bases outside gene matches: 1. In germline, CDR1 is WSHSY, CDR2 SAAADI. CDR3 residues: CASSGQGVNSPLHF. CDR3 nucleotides: TGCGCCAGCAGTGGACAGGGGGTTAATTCACCCCTCCACTTT.

The J gene is TRBJ2-7, the V gene TRBV29-1; weak D call: TRBD1 (5 bases). The germline gives CDR1 SQVTM, CDR2 ANQGSEA. The CDR3 has 10 amino acids. V was pared by 4 bases and J by 5 bases, with 6 bases between. This chain's CDR3 is CSVGRDEQYF. The CDR3, as DNA: TGCAGCGTTGGCAGGGACGAGCAGTACTTC.

The table lists this clone with a count of one. The sample has other DNA sequences that encode this CDR3 too. J is TRBJ1-3 and V is TRBV19; D remains ambiguous. CDR3 length: 14 amino acids. CDR1 is LNHDA, CDR2 SQIVND, per germline (reference sequence). V shed 3 bases and J shed 1 base, with 7 bases lying between them. CDR3 amino acids: CASSMTSSGNTIYF. The CDR3 DNA is TGTGCCAGTAGTATGACCAGTTCTGGAAACACCATATATTTT.

V is TRBV5-1 and J is TRBJ2-3, with 8 nucleotides matching TRBD2. The CDR3 has 17 amino acids. Germline-derived CDR1 and CDR2 are SGHRS and YFSETQ. Losses at the gene ends were 4 bases for V and 5 bases for J; bases not matched to a gene: 15. CDR3 amino acids: CASSGGNRGGGIDTQYF. CDR3 in DNA: TGCGCCAGCAGCGGAGGAAACCGGGGGGGAGGAATAGATACGCAGTATTTT.

The chain combines TRBV13 with TRBJ1-5; D perhaps matches TRBD1 (5 bases). V was clipped by 2 bases and J by 0 bases, with 11 bases between them. Per the germline V gene, CDR1 is PRHDT and CDR2 is FYEKMQ (reference sequence). The CDR3 has 16 amino acids. CDR3 sequence reads: CASSLRTKYSNQPQHF. The CDR3 DNA follows: TGTGCCAGCAGCTTAAGGACAAAATATAGCAATCAGCCCCAGCATTTT.

This chain links TRBV28 with TRBJ1-5, with D perhaps TRBD1 (5 bases). Germline V lookup: CDR1 MDHEN, CDR2 SYDVKM. Trimming pared 6 bases from V and 0 bases from J, leaving 21 bases between. The CDR3 is 18 residues long. CDR3 sequence: CASSLLNFDSYSNQPQHF. The CDR3, as DNA: TGTGCCAGCAGCCTATTAAACTTTGACAGCTATAGCAATCAGCCCCAGCATTTT.

The chain recombines TRBV4-1 with TRBJ2-2; TRBD2 might be the D (6 bases). Germline lookup yields CDR1 MGHRA and CDR2 YSYEKL. The CDR3 is 17 residues long. Trimming pared 2 bases from V and 7 bases from J, leaving 20 bases between. This CDR3 reads CASSQLAGPSVGGELFF. The CDR3 DNA follows: TGCGCCAGCAGCCAATTGGCGGGGCCCAGCGTGGGCGGGGAGCTGTTTTTT.

This chain uses TRBV5-1 with TRBJ2-3, with 7 bases identical to TRBD1. V gave up 4 bases and J gave up 1 base; unmatched junction bases: 9. Germline lookup yields CDR1 SGHRS and CDR2 YFSETQ. The CDR3 covers 16 residues. The chain's CDR3 is CASSHIRDRRTDTQYF. In DNA, the CDR3 is TGCGCCAGCAGCCATATCCGGGACAGACGCACAGATACGCAGTATTTT.

The chain uses TRBV28 and TRBJ1-5, with TRBD1 matching over 7 bases. The CDR3 is 16 residues long. Germline V gene data show CDR1 as MDHEN and CDR2 as SYDVKM. J was trimmed by 6 bases and V by 2 bases; bases with no gene match: 10. This CDR3 is CASSLAGNRGSQPQHF. As DNA, the CDR3 is TGTGCCAGCAGTTTAGCCGGAAACAGGGGAAGTCAGCCCCAGCATTTT.

This clone was detected once. The V and J genes are TRBV25-1 and TRBJ1-4, with D uncertain. This CDR3 has 16 amino acids. Germline loops: CDR1 MGHDK, CDR2 SYGVNS. V was shortened by 0 bases and J by 10 bases, with 18 bases between the two germline ends. In DNA form, the CDR3 reads TGTGCCAGCAGTGAATACGGGAAAAAAAATGGGGTAAAACTGTTTTTT. Translated: CASSEYGKKNGVKLFF.

This chain uses TRBV18 with TRBJ1-1, with no clear D. Germline V CDR1 and CDR2: KGHSH, LQKENI. The CDR3 loop spans 13 amino acids. V was trimmed by 4 bases and J by 1 base, leaving 7 bases between them. CDR3 sequence: CASSRSTNTEAFF. CDR3 in DNA: TGTGCCAGCTCACGGTCGACGAACACTGAAGCTTTCTTT.

To note about this clone: Other nucleotide sequences from this sample produce the same CDR3. The CDR3 DNA sequence: TGCGCCAGCAGCTTGGGGAGCACAGATACGCAGTATTTT. It encodes CASSLGSTDTQYF. The chain uses TRBV5-1 and TRBJ2-3; no clear D. Trimming shortened V by 0 bases and J by 0 bases, and 2 bases separated the two germline ends. CDR1 SGHRS and CDR2 YFSETQ come from the germline V gene. The CDR3 totals 13 residues.

The CDR3 spells CASSLGPGEYNEQFF. The DNA for the CDR3 is TGTGCCAGCAGCTTAGGTCCGGGGGAATACAATGAGCAGTTCTTC. The chain links TRBV7-7 to TRBJ2-1; a weak D match, TRBD2 (6 bases). Germline V gives CDR1 SSHAT, CDR2 FNYEAQ (reference sequence). V lost 1 base to trimming and J lost 4 bases, with 11 bases between them. CDR3 length: 15 amino acids.

This rearrangement joins TRBV5-1 to TRBJ2-5; 7 bases are a match to TRBD1. V lost 5 bases, J lost 2 bases, and 6 bases stayed unmatched. The CDR3 consists of 14 residues. Germline lookup yields CDR1 SGHRS and CDR2 YFSETQ. CDR3 protein: CASRLGTAQETQYF. The CDR3 region has the DNA TGCGCCAGCAGGTTAGGGACAGCTCAAGAGACCCAGTACTTC.

This clone was seen once. The gene calls are TRBV5-1 and TRBJ1-1, with unresolved D. CDR3 size: 16 residues. V was cut by 2 bases and J by 1 base, with 15 bases left in between. CDR1 is SGHRS, CDR2 YFSETQ, per germline. This CDR3 is CASSLSNGIANTEAFF. In DNA form, the CDR3 reads TGCGCCAGCAGCTTAAGTAATGGGATTGCGAACACTGAAGCTTTCTTT. Based on the CDR3 plus reference TRBV5-1 and TRBJ1-1, the full variable domain is KAGVTQTPRYLIKTRGQQVTLSCSPISGHRSVSWYQQTPGQGLQFLFEYFSETQRNKGNFPGRFSGRQFSNSRSEMNVSTLELGDSALYLCASSLSNGIANTEAFFGQGTRLTVV.

V gene TRBV5-1 combines with J gene TRBJ2-5; possibly TRBD2 for D (5 bases). Trimming took 1 base from V and 1 from J, leaving 14 bases between them. The CDR3 has 16 amino acids. Per germline, CDR1 SGHRS and CDR2 YFSETQ. The chain's CDR3 is CASSLLYTGGQETQYF. Here the CDR3 DNA reads TGCGCCAGCAGCTTGTTGTACACCGGAGGCCAAGAGACCCAGTACTTC.

This chain connects TRBV18 to TRBJ2-5; D unclear. The J call may be wrong; the DNA end is better matched by TRBJ2-7. Looked up from germline, CDR1 is KGHSH and CDR2 is LQKENI. The CDR3 is 13 residues long. The CDR3 region is CASSPTRSYEQYF. The CDR3 region has the DNA TGTGCCAGCTCCCCCACCAGATCCTACGAGCAGTACTTC.

This chain connects TRBV29-1 to TRBJ2-1; 9 bases are a match to TRBD2. The junction had 9 bases not matched to a gene; V was cut back by 4 bases and J by 2 bases. The CDR3 spans 16 residues. Germline V gives CDR1 SQVTM, CDR2 ANQGSEA. The CDR3 here is CSVVVAGTSTYNEQFF. CDR3 DNA: TGCAGCGTTGTAGTGGCTGGGACTAGCACCTACAATGAGCAGTTCTTC.

The chain is built from TRBV29-1 and TRBJ2-7; the D gene is possibly TRBD1 (6 bases). The CDR3 consists of 12 residues. Per the germline V gene, CDR1 is SQVTM and CDR2 is ANQGSEA. V lost 6 bases and J lost 6, with 15 bases in between. In DNA, the CDR3 is TGCAGCGTCGCCAGGGGTTACGGCGAGCAGTACTTC. As protein: CSVARGYGEQYF.